This entry concerns a single T cell receptor beta chain. Its target is unknown. This entry is derived from a study of shared clonotypes between healthy human individuals. The assay was immunoSEQ multiplex PCR, and TCRdb's table has in-frame clones only and misses some. The repertoire includes roughly 1 million clones, about three quarters of them detected once, and 1.4% to 1.5% sits in the top ten. Study-level results: Some naive CD4 clonotypes, around 5%, turned up in common across several donors. The four-donor shared clonotypes exceeded non-shared clonotypes in generation probability, with non-shared ones scoring lower.

The CD4+ fraction was divided into a CD45RA+ naive subset and a CD45RA-negative memory subset. This CDR3 has 14 amino acids. The chain joins TRBV12-1 to TRBJ1-2; the table gives TRBD1 as D, unverified against the DNA. TRBV12-1 is listed as a pseudogene. The specimen sequenced was memory CD4+ T cells sorted from blood. Subset specified: CD45RA-negative fraction. This receptor was obtained from a man aged 18 to 30 in good health. DNA for the CDR3: TGTGCCAGCAGCAAAACAGGGAGTAACTATGGCTACACCTTC. Residues: CASSKTGSNYGYTF.